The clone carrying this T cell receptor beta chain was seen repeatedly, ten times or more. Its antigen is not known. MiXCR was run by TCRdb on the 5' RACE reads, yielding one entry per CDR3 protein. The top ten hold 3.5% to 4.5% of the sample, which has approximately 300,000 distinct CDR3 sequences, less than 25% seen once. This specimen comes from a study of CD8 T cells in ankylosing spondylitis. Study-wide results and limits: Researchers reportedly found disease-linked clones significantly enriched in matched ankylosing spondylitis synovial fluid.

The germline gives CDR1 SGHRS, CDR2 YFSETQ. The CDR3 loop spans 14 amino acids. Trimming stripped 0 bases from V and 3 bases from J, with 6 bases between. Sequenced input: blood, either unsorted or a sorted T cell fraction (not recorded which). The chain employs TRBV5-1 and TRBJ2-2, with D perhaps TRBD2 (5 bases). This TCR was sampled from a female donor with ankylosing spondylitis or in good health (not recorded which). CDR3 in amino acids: CASSLVRDTGELFF. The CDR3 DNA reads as TGCGCCAGCAGCTTGGTGCGGGACACCGGGGAGCTGTTTTTT.